These 17 T cell receptor beta chains were sequenced from one sample in a study of T cells in Graves' hyperthyroidism and ophthalmopathy (dated by TCRdb to between 2019 and 2020). Receptor libraries were prepared by multiplex PCR. The data were produced on an Illumina HiSeq 2000. TCR beta CDR3 regions were amplified from RNA transcripts. The first round of RT-PCR for the TCR CDR3 was performed with the HTBI primer set and the Qiagen OneStep RT-PCR kit. TCRdb cleaned the public reads at Q25 with fastp, built clones with MiXCR and kept in-frame beta chains. Rows merge per CDR3 protein into single entries with the most common DNA and genes. The sample table shows around 250,000 distinct CDR3 sequences, and around 25% are seen once. Clones ranked in the top ten supply 30% to 40% of the sample. Sequencing input: blood. These receptor sequences come from a woman aged 40 to 50 with Graves' ophthalmopathy.

This clonotype was recorded at least ten times. V usage is TRBV2 and J usage is TRBJ1-5, with 7 bases fitting TRBD1. Trimming took 0 bases from V and 6 from J; bases not matched to a gene: 5. Germline values: CDR1 SNHLY, CDR2 FYNNEI. This CDR3 is 15 amino acids long. The chain's CDR3 is CASSEAQGEGQPQHF. The CDR3 region has the DNA TGTGCCAGCAGTGAAGCGCAGGGGGAGGGTCAGCCCCAGCATTTT.

This clonotype was seen a single time. The chain recombines TRBV28 with TRBJ1-2, with 10 bases aligning to TRBD1. The CDR3 has 15 amino acids. V shed 7 bases, J shed 2 bases, and the junction held 7 bases outside the gene matches. The germline V gene encodes CDR1 MDHEN and CDR2 SYDVKM. CDR3 sequence: CASTAPGQGNYGYTF. The CDR3 region has the DNA TGTGCCAGCACGGCACCGGGACAGGGGAACTATGGCTACACCTTC.

The table lists this clonotype with many counts. The chain is built from TRBV20-1 and TRBJ2-2; no clear D. From germline, CDR1 is DFQATT and CDR2 SNEGSKA (reference sequence). The CDR3 is 13 amino acids. The V gene lost 2 bases and the J gene lost 5 bases, with 9 bases spanning the gap. The CDR3 sequence: CSARRADTGELFF. CDR3 DNA: TGCAGTGCTAGACGGGCAGATACCGGGGAGCTGTTTTTT.

This clonotype has more than one count but fewer than ten. The gene calls are TRBV20-1 and TRBJ2-7, with D perhaps matching TRBD1 (6 bases). The CDR3 is made up of 13 amino acids. Germline values: CDR1 DFQATT, CDR2 SNEGSKA (reference sequence). V shed 1 base and J shed 2 bases, with 9 bases lying between them. CDR3 sequence (DNA): TGCAGTGCTAGAGGGGACACCGCCTACGAGCAGTACTTC. Encoded protein: CSARGDTAYEQYF.

This clonotype has ten or more counts. The rearrangement uses TRBV6-1 and TRBJ2-7; TRBD2 agrees at 12 bases. From germline, CDR1 is MNHNS and CDR2 SASEGT. The CDR3 has 18 amino acids. V dropped 0 bases and J dropped 6; count of bases not matched to a gene: 12. This CDR3 reads CASSEAPSGRAGSVEQYF. The CDR3 nucleotides are TGTGCCAGCAGTGAAGCGCCTAGCGGGAGGGCCGGGTCGGTCGAGCAGTACTTC.

This clonotype was recorded many times. The gene calls are TRBV20-1 and TRBJ2-2; 8 bases fit TRBD2. The CDR3 has 13 residues. CDR1 and CDR2 from the germline V gene are DFQATT and SNEGSKA (reference sequence). The trim removed 3 bases at V and 4 bases at J, leaving 1 base unmatched. The DNA of the CDR3 is TGCAGTGCTAGCGGGGGGGGCACCGGGGAGCTGTTTTTT. Protein sequence: CSASGGGTGELFF.

In this sample, this clonotype turned up many times. The chain employs TRBV25-1 and TRBJ2-5; 7 nucleotides align to TRBD1. J was trimmed by 5 bases and V by 5 bases; bases with no gene match: 17. The CDR3 extends over 17 amino acids. The germline V gene has CDR1 MGHDK and CDR2 SYGVNS. The CDR3 DNA follows: TGTGCCAGCAGTAAGGGGTCCGCAGGGGGTGGCGTGGAGACCCAGTACTTC. This sequence encodes CASSKGSAGGGVETQYF.

This clonotype was seen repeatedly, ten times or more. J is TRBJ1-1 and V is TRBV30; no firm D call. The CDR3 has 14 amino acids. The V gene's germline CDR1 is GTSNPN and CDR2 SVGIG (reference sequence). Trimming left V 1 base short and J 1 base short, with 10 bases between. CDR3 DNA: TGTGCCTGGAGTGACTCCGGGCCGAACACTGAAGCTTTCTTT. Translating gives CAWSDSGPNTEAFF.

This clonotype was counted at least ten times. The chain joins TRBV6-5 to TRBJ1-1; D remains ambiguous. The CDR3 totals 13 residues. V was cut by 2 bases and J by 3 bases, with 7 bases left in between. Germline V gives CDR1 MNHEY, CDR2 SVGAGI. The CDR3 DNA reads as TGTGCCAGCAGTTACGTTCCGGACACTGAAGCTTTCTTT. It encodes CASSYVPDTEAFF.

J is TRBJ2-7 and V is TRBV18; perhaps TRBD2 as D (5 bases). V gave up 3 bases and J gave up 3 bases, with 15 bases separating them. This CDR3 has 15 residues. Germline V CDR1 and CDR2: KGHSH, LQKENI. DNA for the CDR3: TGTGCCAGCTCACCGCCGGGATTCCGAGGCTACGAGCAGTACTTC. Its protein product is CASSPPGFRGYEQYF.

This clonotype has ten or more counts. Compared with germline, one end of the junction differs, possibly owing to a read error. The chain is built from TRBV2 and TRBJ2-7; TRBD2 aligns across 10 bases. Germline CDR1 is SNHLY and CDR2 is FYNNEI. There are 19 residues in the CDR3. This CDR3 is CASSDVASGSLSGSFEQYF. The CDR3 DNA follows: TGTGCCAGCAGTGATGTCGCTAGCGGGAGTTTGTCTGGTTCCTTCGAGCAGTACTTC.

The rearrangement joins TRBV6-1 to TRBJ2-7; 9 bases agree with TRBD1. The CDR3 loop spans 16 amino acids. The germline CDR1 and CDR2 sequences are MNHNS and SASEGT. After removal of 3 bases from V and 3 bases from J, the junction contained 9 bases not matched to a gene. The CDR3, as DNA: TGTGCCAGCAGTGATGACCCGGGACAGGGAATCTACGAGCAGTACTTC. Translation gives CASSDDPGQGIYEQYF.

This clonotype was counted many times. The chain has TRBV24-1 and TRBJ2-5; the match to TRBD2 covers 15 bases. V shed 5 bases, J shed 4 bases, and the junction held 1 base outside the gene matches. CDR1 and CDR2 from the germline V gene are KGHDR and SFDVKD. This CDR3 is built from 15 residues. CDR3 region: CATSAGLAGGETQYF. The CDR3 nucleotides read TGTGCCACCAGTGCGGGACTAGCGGGAGGAGAGACCCAGTACTTC.

The rearrangement uses TRBV12-3 or TRBV12-4 and TRBJ2-1, with unresolved D. V lost 3 bases to trimming and J lost 7 bases, with 4 bases between them. This CDR3 spans 11 amino acids. The CDR3 DNA is TGTGCCAGCAGTTTCTCAAATGAGCAGTTCTTC. Translation: CASSFSNEQFF.

Many counts were recorded for this clonotype. V is TRBV2 and J is TRBJ2-5, with 7 bases that match TRBD1. The germline CDR1 and CDR2 sequences are SNHLY and FYNNEI. The CDR3 runs to 13 residues. CDR3 bases: TGTGCAACCGGGACAGACGCCGGAGAGACCCAGTACTTC. Translating it yields CATGTDAGETQYF. Full variable domain (missing parts from reference TRBV2 and TRBJ2-5): EPEVTQTPSHQVTQMGQEVILRCVPISNHLYFYWYRQILGQKVEFLVSFYNNEISEKSEIFDDQFSVERPDGSNFTLKIRSTKLEDSAMYFCATGTDAGETQYFGPGTRLLVL.

The rearrangement uses TRBV28 and TRBJ2-5; D may be TRBD2 (6 bases). The CDR3 has 15 amino acids. Between the trimmed V and J ends, which lost 2 bases and 5 bases, there was a span of 15 bases. CDR1 MDHEN and CDR2 SYDVKM come from the germline V gene. The CDR3 loop reads CASSLSQRAKETQYF. The CDR3 region has the DNA TGTGCCAGCAGTTTAAGCCAGCGGGCGAAGGAGACCCAGTACTTC.

In its sample, this clonotype was seen many times. The V gene is TRBV5-1, the J gene TRBJ2-7, with 8 bases matching TRBD2. V lost 2 bases to trimming and J lost 3 bases; unmatched junction nucleotides: 4. Germline-derived CDR1 and CDR2 are SGHRS and YFSETQ. This CDR3 comprises 14 residues. CDR3 DNA sequence: TGCGCCAGCAGCTTATCAGCGGGAGTCTACGAGCAGTACTTC. This gives the protein CASSLSAGVYEQYF.